These T cell receptor beta chains were read from a single sample in a study of cytomegalovirus exposure and HLA in healthy donors. Libraries were prepared by immunoSEQ multiplex PCR; TCRdb keeps only in-frame clonotypes and omits some of them. The sample holds approximately 70,000 clones; more than 70% are singletons and the top ten take roughly 12%. Sequenced sample: PBMCs. These receptors were collected from a woman in her thirties or forties in good health and CMV-seropositive. Each CDR3 is given without its conserved first and last residue. The order of the fields is J gene, V gene, CDR3 protein.

TRBJ2-1 | TRBV5-1 | ASSLVGTGSYNEQF
TRBJ2-7 | TRBV7-9 | ASSPRQPYEQY
TRBJ1-2 | TRBV2 | ASSVETGRYT
TRBJ2-7 | TRBV7-2 | ASSSGLDAGEQY
TRBJ2-1 | TRBV30 | AGARDNEQF
TRBJ1-2 | TRBV5-6 | ASSWGYERNGYT
TRBJ1-6 | TRBV5-4 | ASTINTPLRSPLH
TRBJ2-1 | TRBV7-8 | ASSFTSDNEQF
TRBJ2-7 | TRBV6-5 | ASSTGTPTYEQY
TRBJ1-1 | TRBV12-5 | ASGSPSTEAF
TRBJ1-5 | TRBV5-1 | ASSIGQGGQPQH
TRBJ2-1 | TRBV13 | ASSLVGGRSWRGNEQF
TRBJ2-7 | TRBV10-3 | AVQHGRDYEQY
TRBJ1-1 | TRBV6-6 | ASRRQGEAF
TRBJ2-5 | TRBV7-3 | ASSLGGTGETQY
TRBJ1-3 | TRBV4-1 | ASSSVWAGNTIY
TRBJ2-5 | TRBV2 | ASSGSGAETQY